The sequence of this TCR beta chain was determined in a study of cytomegalovirus exposure and HLA in healthy donors. V gave up 1 base and J gave up 4 bases, with 13 bases separating them. The CDR3 totals 15 residues. Per germline, CDR1 SGHTA and CDR2 FQGNSA. General study points: Associated with cytomegalovirus, according to the listing, were 164 TCR beta chains. Among the sequence variants, a highly shared cluster was likely an artifact of sequencing. For TCR beta chains, V- and J-gene trimming was later linked to a missense DCLRE1C variant.

PCR amplification relied on 60 Vbeta primers (plus 13 Jbeta primers). Clones were sequenced by immunoSEQ multiplex PCR, and TCRdb holds only the in-frame ones, with some missing. The sample has 95,000 to 130,000 clones, over 60% seen once. This clone was counted between two and nine times. Antigen unknown. The origin of this receptor is a man aged 30-40 years in good health and CMV-seropositive. The rearrangement joins TRBV7-2 to TRBJ1-2; D is uncertain. The sequenced material came from PBMCs. The CDR3 sequence is CASSLGYSSIYGYTF. The DNA of the CDR3 is TGTGCCAGCAGCTTAGGTTACAGCTCCATCTATGGCTACACCTTC.